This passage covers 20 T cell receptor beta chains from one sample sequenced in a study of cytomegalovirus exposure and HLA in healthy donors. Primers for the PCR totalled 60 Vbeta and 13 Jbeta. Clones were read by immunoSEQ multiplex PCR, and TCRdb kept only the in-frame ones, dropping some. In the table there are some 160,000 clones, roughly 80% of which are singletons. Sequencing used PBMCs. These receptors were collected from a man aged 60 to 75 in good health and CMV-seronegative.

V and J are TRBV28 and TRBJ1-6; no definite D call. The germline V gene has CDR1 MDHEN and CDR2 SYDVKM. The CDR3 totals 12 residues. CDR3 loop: CASRSGNSPLHF. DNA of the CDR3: TGTGCGTCCAGAAGTGGTAATTCACCCCTCCACTTT.

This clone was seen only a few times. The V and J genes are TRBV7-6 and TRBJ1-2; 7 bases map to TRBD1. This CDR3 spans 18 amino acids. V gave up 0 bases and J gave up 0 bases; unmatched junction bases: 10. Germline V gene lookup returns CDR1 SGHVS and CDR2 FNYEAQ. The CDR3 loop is CASSLAATGRLANYGYTF. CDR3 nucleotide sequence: TGTGCCAGCAGCTTAGCGGCGACAGGGCGGTTAGCTAACTATGGCTACACCTTC.

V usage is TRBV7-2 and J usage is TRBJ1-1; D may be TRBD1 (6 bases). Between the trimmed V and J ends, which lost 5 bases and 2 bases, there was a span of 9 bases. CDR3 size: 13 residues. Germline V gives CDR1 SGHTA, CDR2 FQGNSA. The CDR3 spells CASSEQGNTEAFF. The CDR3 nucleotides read TGTGCCAGCAGCGAACAGGGTAACACTGAAGCTTTCTTT.

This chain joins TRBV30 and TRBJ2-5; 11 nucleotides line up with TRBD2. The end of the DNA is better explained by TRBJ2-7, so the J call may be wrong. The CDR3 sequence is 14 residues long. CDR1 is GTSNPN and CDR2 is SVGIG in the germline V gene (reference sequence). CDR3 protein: CAWNSGRASYEQYF. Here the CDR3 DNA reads TGTGCCTGGAATAGCGGGAGGGCTTCCTACGAGCAGTACTTC.

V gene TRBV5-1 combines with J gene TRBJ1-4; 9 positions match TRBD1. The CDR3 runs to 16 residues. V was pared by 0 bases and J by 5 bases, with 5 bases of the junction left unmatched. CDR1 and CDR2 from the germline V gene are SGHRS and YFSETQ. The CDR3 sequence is CASSLGGGQGNEKLFF. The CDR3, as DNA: TGCGCCAGCAGCTTGGGAGGAGGACAGGGGAATGAAAAACTGTTTTTT.

CDR3 bases: TGCGCCAGCAGCCAAACCGGGACTAGCGGATTCCAAGAGACCCAGTACTTC. This codes for CASSQTGTSGFQETQYF. The chain is built from TRBV4-1 and TRBJ2-5, with TRBD2 matching over 11 bases. V was clipped by 2 bases and J by 1 base; unmatched bases: 6. In germline, CDR1 is MGHRA, CDR2 YSYEKL. The CDR3 totals 17 residues.

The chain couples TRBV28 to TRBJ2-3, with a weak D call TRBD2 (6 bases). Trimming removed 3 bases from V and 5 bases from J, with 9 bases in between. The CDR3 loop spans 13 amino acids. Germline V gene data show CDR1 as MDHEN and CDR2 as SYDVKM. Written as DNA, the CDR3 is TGTGCCAGCAGTTTGGGAGGCGTAGATACGCAGTATTTT. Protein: CASSLGGVDTQYF.

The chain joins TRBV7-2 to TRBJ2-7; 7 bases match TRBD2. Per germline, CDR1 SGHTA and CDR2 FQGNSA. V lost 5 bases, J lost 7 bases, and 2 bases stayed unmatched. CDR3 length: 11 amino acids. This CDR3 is CASSGREEQYF. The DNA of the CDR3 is TGTGCCAGCAGCGGGAGGGAGGAGCAGTACTTC.

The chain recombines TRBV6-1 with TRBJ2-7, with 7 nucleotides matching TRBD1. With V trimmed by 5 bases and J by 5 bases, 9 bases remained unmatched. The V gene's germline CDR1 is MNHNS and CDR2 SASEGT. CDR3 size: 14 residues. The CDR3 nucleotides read TGTGCCAGCAGTCTAGACAGGGTATGGGACGAGCAGTACTTC. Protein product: CASSLDRVWDEQYF.

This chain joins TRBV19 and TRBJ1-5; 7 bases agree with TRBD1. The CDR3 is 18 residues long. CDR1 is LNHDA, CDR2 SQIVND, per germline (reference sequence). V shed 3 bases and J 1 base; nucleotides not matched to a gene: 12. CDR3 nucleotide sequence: TGTGCCAGTAGTATTCGGGCAGGGGGACGCCAAAGCAATCAGCCCCAGCATTTT. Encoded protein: CASSIRAGGRQSNQPQHF.

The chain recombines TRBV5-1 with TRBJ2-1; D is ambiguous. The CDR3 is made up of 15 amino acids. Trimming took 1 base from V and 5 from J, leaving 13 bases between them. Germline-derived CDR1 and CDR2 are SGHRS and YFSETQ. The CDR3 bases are TGCGCCAGCAGCTTGTCCGCCTTGGGCAACAATGAGCAGTTCTTC. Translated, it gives CASSLSALGNNEQFF.

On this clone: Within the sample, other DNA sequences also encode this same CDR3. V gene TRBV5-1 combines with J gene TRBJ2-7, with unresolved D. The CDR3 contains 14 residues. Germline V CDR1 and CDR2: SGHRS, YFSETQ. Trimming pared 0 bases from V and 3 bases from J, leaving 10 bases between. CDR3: CASSLGQAFYEQYF. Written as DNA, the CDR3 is TGCGCCAGCAGCTTGGGGCAGGCTTTCTACGAGCAGTACTTC.

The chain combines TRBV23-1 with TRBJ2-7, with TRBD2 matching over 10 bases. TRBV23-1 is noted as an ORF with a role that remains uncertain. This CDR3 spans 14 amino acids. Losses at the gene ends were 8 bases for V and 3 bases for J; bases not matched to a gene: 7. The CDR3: CASVGTSEVYEQYF. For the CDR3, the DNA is TGCGCCAGCGTTGGGACTAGCGAGGTCTACGAGCAGTACTTC.

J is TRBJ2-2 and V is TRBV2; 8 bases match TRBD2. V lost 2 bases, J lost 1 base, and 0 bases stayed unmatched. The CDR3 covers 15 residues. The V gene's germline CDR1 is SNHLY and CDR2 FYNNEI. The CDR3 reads CASSETSGNTGELFF. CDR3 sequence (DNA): TGTGCCAGCAGTGAAACTAGCGGGAACACCGGGGAGCTGTTTTTT.

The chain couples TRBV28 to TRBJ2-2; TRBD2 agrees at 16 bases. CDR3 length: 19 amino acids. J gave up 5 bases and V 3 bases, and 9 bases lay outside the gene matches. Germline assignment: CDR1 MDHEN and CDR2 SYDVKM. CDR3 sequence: CASSFSGLAGGPGTGELFF. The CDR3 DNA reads TGTGCCAGCAGTTTCTCGGGACTAGCGGGAGGGCCGGGAACCGGGGAGCTGTTTTTT.

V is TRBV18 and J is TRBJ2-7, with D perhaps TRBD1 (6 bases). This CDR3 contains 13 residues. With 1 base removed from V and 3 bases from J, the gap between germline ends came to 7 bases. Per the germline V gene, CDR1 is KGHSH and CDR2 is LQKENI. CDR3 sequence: CASSPRGRYEQYF. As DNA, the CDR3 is TGTGCCAGCTCACCACGGGGGCGCTACGAGCAGTACTTC.

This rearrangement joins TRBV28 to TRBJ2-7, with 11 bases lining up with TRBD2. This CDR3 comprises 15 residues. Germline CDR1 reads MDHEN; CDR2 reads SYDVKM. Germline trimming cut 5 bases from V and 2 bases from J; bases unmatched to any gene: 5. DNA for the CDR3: TGTGCCAGCAGTACTAGCGGGAGATTCCCCTACGAGCAGTACTTC. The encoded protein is CASSTSGRFPYEQYF. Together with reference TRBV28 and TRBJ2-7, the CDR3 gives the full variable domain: DVKVTQSSRYLVKRTGEKVFLECVQDMDHENMFWYRQDPGLGLRLIYFSYDVKMKEKGDIPEGYSVSREKKERFSLILESASTNQTSMYLCASSTSGRFPYEQYFGPGTRLTVT.

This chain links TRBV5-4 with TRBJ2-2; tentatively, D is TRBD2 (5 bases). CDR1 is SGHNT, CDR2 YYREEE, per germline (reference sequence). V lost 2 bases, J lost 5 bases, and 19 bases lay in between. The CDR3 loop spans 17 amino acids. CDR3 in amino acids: CASSFDGPGGRTGELFF. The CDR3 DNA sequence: TGTGCCAGCAGCTTTGATGGTCCCGGAGGTCGGACCGGGGAGCTGTTTTTT.

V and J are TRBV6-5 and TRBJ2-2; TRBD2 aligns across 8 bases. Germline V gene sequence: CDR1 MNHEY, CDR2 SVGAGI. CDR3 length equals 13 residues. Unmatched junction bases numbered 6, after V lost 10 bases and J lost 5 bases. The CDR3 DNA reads TGTGCCACATCGGGGGGGTTGACCGGGGAGCTGTTTTTT. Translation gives CATSGGLTGELFF.

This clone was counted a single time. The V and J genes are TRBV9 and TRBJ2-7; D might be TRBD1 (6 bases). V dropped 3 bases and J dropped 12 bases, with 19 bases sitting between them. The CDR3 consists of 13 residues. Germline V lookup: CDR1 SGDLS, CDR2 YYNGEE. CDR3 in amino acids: CASSAAVQGVLYF. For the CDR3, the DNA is TGTGCCAGCAGCGCAGCGGTACAGGGTGTGCTGTACTTC. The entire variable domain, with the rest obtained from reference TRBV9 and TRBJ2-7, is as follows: DSGVTQTPKHLITATGQRVTLRCSPRSGDLSVYWYQQSLDQGLQFLIQYYNGEERAKGNILERFSAQQFPDLHSELNLSSLELGDSALYFCASSAAVQGVLYFGPGTRLTVT.